The rows below give T cell receptor beta chains drawn from one sample of a study of shared clonotypes between healthy human individuals. The assay was immunoSEQ multiplex PCR, and TCRdb's table has in-frame clones only and misses some. Of a few million clones listed, approximately 95% are singletons. The sequencing sample was made of naive CD4+ T cells from PBMCs. These TCRs come from a man aged 18 to 35 in good health. Some clones in this sample may be carry-over from other donors' samples. Each CDR3 is given with its conserved first and last residue. The D gene is left open where the match is weak. Expanded clones get a size class; other rows say once, few or many, or leave the size out.

V,J,size,D,CDR3,DNA
TRBV19,TRBJ1-1,.,.,CASSILGGRAEAFF,TGTGCCAGTAGTATTCTTGGGGGAAGGGCTGAAGCTTTCTTT
TRBV29-1,TRBJ1-4,.,.,CSVGVATNEKLFF,TGCAGCGTGGGAGTTGCAACTAATGAAAAACTGTTTTTT
TRBV11-1,TRBJ1-1,.,TRBD1,CASSHRDSKAFF,TGTGCCAGCAGCCACCGGGACAGCAAAGCTTTCTTT
TRBV30,TRBJ2-5,once,TRBD2,CAWSLAGGAQYF,TGTGCCTGGAGTCTAGCGGGAGGGGCCCAGTACTTC
TRBV29-1,TRBJ2-7,.,TRBD2,CSVGLAGTFIGQYF,TGCAGCGTTGGCCTAGCGGGAACATTTATAGGGCAGTACTTC
TRBV4-3,TRBJ2-1,.,TRBD2,CASSPREGLNGTRGYNEQFF,TGCGCCAGCAGCCCCAGGGAGGGCCTGAACGGGACTAGGGGTTACAATGAGCAGTTCTTC
TRBV28,TRBJ1-5,.,.,CASSLGSGWEPQPQHF,TGTGCCAGCAGTTTAGGTAGTGGGTGGGAGCCTCAGCCCCAGCATTTT
TRBV18,TRBJ2-2,.,.,CASSPRTANTGELFF,TGTGCCAGCTCACCAAGGACTGCAAACACCGGGGAGCTGTTTTTT
TRBV5-1,TRBJ2-3,.,.,CASSLAWSSADTQYF,TGCGCCAGCAGCTTGGCCTGGAGTTCGGCAGATACGCAGTATTTT
TRBV18,TRBJ1-1,.,.,CASSPKVNTEAFF,TGTGCCAGCTCGCCCAAGGTCAACACTGAAGCTTTCTTT
TRBV28,TRBJ1-3,few,.,CASFGNTIYF,TGTGCCAGCTTCGGAAACACCATATATTTT
TRBV7-2,TRBJ2-1,.,.,CASSPPRDSQFF,TGTGCCAGCAGCCCGCCCCGGGATTCGCAGTTCTTC
TRBV21-1,TRBJ1-2,.,.,CASSKKVVQGTYGYTF,TGTGCCAGCAGCAAAAAAGTGGTGCAGGGAACATATGGCTACACCTTC
TRBV10-1,TRBJ2-7,.,TRBD2,CASSESSSGRVHEQYF,TGCGCCAGCAGTGAGTCGAGTAGCGGGAGGGTGCACGAGCAGTACTTC
TRBV15,TRBJ1-5,.,.,CATAGGINQPQHF,TGTGCCACGGCGGGCGGTATTAATCAGCCCCAGCATTTT
TRBV28,TRBJ1-2,.,TRBD1,CASSRTGGYGYTF,TGTGCCAGCAGTCGGACAGGGGGCTATGGCTACACCTTC
TRBV7-9,TRBJ2-6,.,.,CASRDSGANVLTF,TGTGCCAGCAGGGACTCTGGGGCCAACGTCCTGACTTTC
TRBV4-1,TRBJ1-2,.,.,CASSNLGSANYGYTF,TGCGCCAGCAGCAATCTAGGGTCCGCTAACTATGGCTACACCTTC
TRBV4-1,TRBJ2-3,.,.,CASSQEGLGSTDTQYF,TGCGCCAGCAGCCAAGAGGGTCTGGGGAGCACAGATACGCAGTATTTT
TRBV7-2,TRBJ2-2,.,.,CASSSRPTGELFF,TGTGCCAGCAGCTCTCGACCCACCGGGGAGCTGTTTTTT
TRBV23-1,TRBJ2-3,.,.,CASSQLQGYDQANTQYF,TGCGCCAGCAGTCAATTACAAGGGTACGACCAGGCCAATACGCAGTATTTT
TRBV11-2,TRBJ2-1,once,.,CASSHTSGLSYNEQFF,TGTGCCAGCAGCCATACCAGCGGCCTCTCCTACAATGAGCAGTTCTTC
TRBV9,TRBJ1-1,.,.,CASSVGQGFPEAFF,TGTGCCAGCAGCGTAGGCCAGGGATTCCCTGAAGCTTTCTTT
TRBV2,TRBJ2-2,.,TRBD1,CASSDRGPNTGELFF,TGTGCCAGCAGTGACAGGGGGCCTAACACCGGGGAGCTGTTTTTT
TRBV11-2,TRBJ2-2,.,TRBD2,CASSTGLAGGLGTGELFF,TGTGCCAGCAGCACCGGACTAGCGGGAGGCCTGGGGACCGGGGAGCTGTTTTTT
TRBV28,TRBJ1-3,.,.,CASTRQVGNTIYF,TGTGCCAGTACCCGACAGGTGGGAAACACCATATATTTT
TRBV5-4,TRBJ1-2,.,TRBD1,CASSQGQGGYTF,TGTGCCAGCAGCCAGGGACAGGGAGGGTACACCTTC
TRBV6-1,TRBJ1-5,.,.,CASSEEGQNNQPQHF,TGTGCCAGCAGTGAAGAAGGACAGAACAATCAGCCCCAGCATTTT
TRBV12-5,TRBJ2-1,.,.,CASGLTGSYNEQFF,TGTGCTAGTGGTTTGACTGGTTCCTACAATGAGCAGTTCTTC
TRBV4-1,TRBJ2-5,.,TRBD2,CASSRTGLAGQETQYF,TGCGCCAGCAGCCGAACGGGACTAGCGGGACAAGAGACCCAGTACTTC
TRBV7-9,TRBJ2-5,.,.,CASSLYGVQETQYF,TGTGCCAGCAGCTTATATGGCGTGCAAGAGACCCAGTACTTC
TRBV2,TRBJ1-1,once,.,CASSAQGPQNTEAFF,TGTGCCAGCAGTGCGCAGGGGCCGCAGAACACTGAAGCTTTCTTT
TRBV7-9,TRBJ1-3,.,.,CASIQTSGNTIYF,TGTGCCAGCATCCAGACGTCGGGAAACACCATATATTTT
TRBV6-5,TRBJ2-3,once,.,CASSYSGHPDADTQYF,TGTGCCAGCAGTTATTCGGGACATCCCGACGCAGATACGCAGTATTTT
TRBV21-1,TRBJ2-7,.,.,CASSKGQGANPGTYEQYF,TGTGCCAGCAGCAAGGGACAGGGGGCAAACCCAGGGACCTACGAGCAGTACTTC
TRBV9,TRBJ2-3,.,.,CASSDRPSTDTQYF,TGTGCCAGCAGCGACCGGCCCAGCACAGATACGCAGTATTTT
TRBV28,TRBJ2-7,.,.,CASSFRSWTSHYEQYF,TGTGCCAGCAGTTTCCGATCGTGGACTTCCCACTACGAGCAGTACTTC
TRBV28,TRBJ1-2,.,.,CASAEGGGGYTF,TGTGCCAGCGCCGAGGGAGGGGGTGGCTACACCTTC
TRBV7-7,TRBJ1-6,.,.,CASSLEANSPLHF,TGTGCCAGCAGCTTAGAGGCGAATTCACCCCTCCACTTT
TRBV4-1,TRBJ1-1,.,TRBD1,CASSHPPRDRVMNTEAFF,TGCGCCAGCAGCCACCCCCCCCGGGACAGGGTAATGAACACTGAAGCTTTCTTT
TRBV27,TRBJ2-3,.,TRBD2,CASSLTSGRVKDTQYF,TGTGCCAGCAGTTTGACTAGCGGGAGGGTTAAAGATACGCAGTATTTT
TRBV30,TRBJ2-1,.,.,CACNRDNYNEQFF,TGTGCCTGTAACCGGGACAACTACAATGAGCAGTTCTTC
TRBV11-2,TRBJ1-4,once,.,CASSPRSRVKEKLFF,TGTGCCAGCAGCCCCAGAAGCAGGGTGAAGGAAAAACTGTTTTTT
TRBV30,TRBJ2-2,.,.,CAWRGLSNTGELFF,TGTGCCTGGAGAGGGCTCTCGAACACCGGGGAGCTGTTTTTT
TRBV28,TRBJ2-7,.,.,CASRTTRTEQYF,TGTGCCAGCAGAACGACAAGGACCGAGCAGTACTTC
TRBV5-1,TRBJ1-4,.,TRBD1,CASSRQGDPTNEKLFF,TGCGCCAGCAGTAGACAGGGCGACCCAACTAATGAAAAACTGTTTTTT
TRBV25-1,TRBJ1-1,.,.,CASSDQQGWNTEAFF,TGTGCCAGCAGTGATCAACAGGGATGGAACACTGAAGCTTTCTTT
TRBV13,TRBJ2-2,.,.,CASSQEVGTGELFF,TGTGCCAGCAGCCAAGAGGTGGGCACCGGGGAGCTGTTTTTT